These 29 T cell receptor beta chains came from one sample sequenced in a study of blood T cell repertoires in COVID-19 (dated by TCRdb to the early 2020s). Receptor amplification or capture employed the immunoSEQ multiplex PCR assay. TCRdb re-hosts the immuneACCESS table, in-frame sequences only. Its copies lack some clones; in the studies checked, an unresolved V gene accounts for under half of them, and the cause for the rest is not known. The sample includes about 340,000 clones, with about 90% observed a single time. Approximately 7.4% of the sample is in the top ten clones. The source material was peripheral blood. The receptors shown here come from a woman aged 70-85 years with COVID-19, enrolled during active disease.

J is TRBJ2-3 and V is TRBV2; possible D gene TRBD1, 6 bases. Trimming left V 6 bases short and J 5 bases short, with 15 bases between. Germline V gene sequence: CDR1 SNHLY, CDR2 FYNNEI. The CDR3 is made up of 14 amino acids. CDR3 nucleotides: TGTGCCAGCAGCGCAGGGGTCTGGCAAGATACGCAGTATTTT. Translation gives CASSAGVWQDTQYF.

This clone has only a few counts. The CDR3 loop reads CSAQDSYGYTF. CDR3 in DNA: TGCAGTGCTCAGGACAGCTATGGCTACACCTTC. The chain carries TRBV20-1 and TRBJ1-2; possibly TRBD1 for D (6 bases). V lost 5 bases and J 4 bases, leaving 8 bases between the germline ends. Looked up from germline, CDR1 is DFQATT and CDR2 is SNEGSKA (reference sequence). CDR3 length: 11 amino acids.

The chain joins TRBV28 to TRBJ1-2, with D unresolved. V lost 7 bases to trimming and J lost 4 bases, with 19 bases between them. CDR3 length: 15 amino acids. Looked up from germline, CDR1 is MDHEN and CDR2 is SYDVKM. CDR3 loop: CASNPSLASRYGYTF. The CDR3 bases are TGTGCCAGCAACCCCTCTCTGGCCTCTCGCTATGGCTACACCTTC.

The gene calls are TRBV2 and TRBJ2-2; 7 bases agree with TRBD2. The CDR3 contains 15 residues. V lost 5 bases, J lost 3 bases, and 6 bases stayed unmatched. Germline-derived CDR1 and CDR2 are SNHLY and FYNNEI. DNA of the CDR3: TGTGCCAGCAGTCAGAGCGGGGAGTACACCGGGGAGCTGTTTTTT. Translating gives CASSQSGEYTGELFF.

The genes are TRBV9 and TRBJ1-2, with 9 positions matching TRBD1. Germline V gives CDR1 SGDLS, CDR2 YYNGEE. The CDR3 has 16 residues. V dropped 0 bases and J dropped 0; count of bases not matched to a gene: 3. The DNA for the CDR3 is TGTGCCAGCAGCGTAGCGGGACAGGGCCCTAACTATGGCTACACCTTC. It codes for CASSVAGQGPNYGYTF.

The V call is TRBV4-2, the J call TRBJ1-6, with D possibly TRBD1 on 6 matching bases. The CDR3 length is 18 residues. V lost 3 bases and J 6 bases, leaving 21 bases between the germline ends. Germline V CDR1 and CDR2: LGHNA, YNFKEQ. CDR3 nucleotides: TGTGCCAGCAGCCAGATGATCCCCGGACAGCCGTCTAATTCACCCCTCCACTTT. Translated, it gives CASSQMIPGQPSNSPLHF.

The J gene is TRBJ2-7, the V gene TRBV5-4; TRBD1 agrees at 11 bases. Germline V gene sequence: CDR1 SGHNT, CDR2 YYREEE (reference sequence). The CDR3 sequence is 17 residues long. The V gene end was trimmed by 1 base and the J gene end by 4 bases; junction bases not matched to a gene: 10. In DNA form, the CDR3 reads TGTGCCAGCAGCTTGACGTCGGACAGGGGGCGCATATACGAGCAGTACTTC. It translates to CASSLTSDRGRIYEQYF.

In DNA, the CDR3 is TGTGCCTGGAATCGTAGAGACACAAGAGGCAATCAGCCCCAGCATTTT. It translates to CAWNRRDTRGNQPQHF. The V gene is TRBV30, the J gene TRBJ1-5; D not certain. V was pared by 4 bases and J by 2 bases, with 18 bases between. This CDR3 spans 16 amino acids. Per the germline V gene, CDR1 is GTSNPN and CDR2 is SVGIG (reference sequence).

The chain employs TRBV19 and TRBJ1-2; D is perhaps TRBD1 (6 bases). From germline, CDR1 is LNHDA and CDR2 SQIVND (reference sequence). Trimming removed 6 bases at V and 2 bases at J, with 16 bases between. The CDR3 has 15 amino acids. CDR3 DNA: TGTGCCAGTAGGCGGCAATCTACAGGGAACTATGGCTACACCTTC. Its translation is CASRRQSTGNYGYTF.

The V call is TRBV28, the J call TRBJ1-6; D perhaps matches TRBD1 (6 bases). V was shortened by 2 bases and J by 6 bases, with 8 bases between the two germline ends. Per germline, CDR1 MDHEN and CDR2 SYDVKM. The CDR3 sequence is 14 residues long. CDR3 DNA: TGTGCCAGCAGTTTAGGCAGGGGTAATTCACCCCTCCACTTT. This sequence encodes CASSLGRGNSPLHF.

V gene TRBV15 combines with J gene TRBJ2-7, with a possible D match to TRBD2 (6 bases). This CDR3 spans 16 amino acids. Germline V CDR1 and CDR2: LNHNV, YYDKDF (reference sequence). The V and J ends lost 5 bases and 4 bases respectively, with 21 bases between them. CDR3 bases: TGTGCCACCAGCGGTCATTCGGGAGTCGGGGGATACGAGCAGTACTTC. It specifies CATSGHSGVGGYEQYF.

The gene calls are TRBV11-2 and TRBJ2-6; TRBD1 is a possible D gene (6 bases). Germline V gene sequence: CDR1 SGHAT, CDR2 FQNNGV. This CDR3 comprises 17 residues. V was pared by 5 bases and J by 0 bases, with 14 bases between. The chain's CDR3 is CASSAQGTSSGANVLTF. The CDR3 region has the DNA TGTGCCAGCAGCGCCCAGGGGACATCCTCTGGGGCCAACGTCCTGACTTTC.

This rearrangement joins TRBV6-2 or TRBV6-3 to TRBJ2-7, with 9 nucleotides matching TRBD2. Germline V gene lookup returns CDR1 MNHEY and CDR2 SVGEGT. This CDR3 is built from 15 residues. J lost 3 bases, V lost 6 bases, and 9 bases had no gene match. CDR3 sequence reads: CASSHRGSGGYEQYF. The CDR3 coding sequence is TGTGCCAGCAGCCATCGGGGTAGCGGGGGCTACGAGCAGTACTTC.

The chain links TRBV12-2 to TRBJ1-5; the tabulated D call, TRBD1, remains unverified against the DNA. TRBV12-2 is a listed pseudogene. The length of the CDR3 is 15 residues. This chain's CDR3 is CASRKEGQGIQPQHF. As DNA, the CDR3 is TGTGCAAGTCGCAAAGAAGGACAGGGGATCCAGCCCCAGCATTTT.

This clone was counted a few times. This chain uses TRBV19 with TRBJ2-7; TRBD2 matches at 11 bases. CDR1 is LNHDA and CDR2 is SQIVND in the germline V gene (reference sequence). Unmatched junction bases numbered 6, after V lost 5 bases and J lost 3 bases. The CDR3 is 15 residues long. CDR3 DNA sequence: TGTGCCAGTAGTCCTACTAGCGGGGGCTTCTACGAGCAGTACTTC. Its translation: CASSPTSGGFYEQYF.

This chain joins TRBV29-1 and TRBJ1-5, with 10 bases identical to TRBD1. There are 13 residues in the CDR3. The trim removed 5 bases at V and 6 bases at J, leaving 4 bases unmatched. Germline CDR1 is SQVTM and CDR2 is ANQGSEA. The CDR3 sequence is CSVRQGATQPQHF. The DNA for the CDR3 is TGCAGCGTTCGACAGGGGGCAACTCAGCCCCAGCATTTT.

The chain uses TRBV10-2 and TRBJ1-2; possibly TRBD1 for D (5 bases). With 0 bases removed from V and 3 bases from J, the gap between germline ends came to 8 bases. CDR1 is WSHSY, CDR2 SAAADI, per germline. The CDR3 spans 14 residues. The chain's CDR3 is CASSESRDYYGYTF. In nucleotides, the CDR3 is TGCGCCAGCAGTGAGTCCAGGGATTACTATGGCTACACCTTC.

CDR3 amino acids: CASSATSTDTQYF. As DNA, the CDR3 is TGTGCCAGCTCAGCAACTAGCACAGATACGCAGTATTTT. The chain employs TRBV18 and TRBJ2-3; no reliable D call. Trimming pared 5 bases from V and 0 bases from J, leaving 6 bases between. This CDR3 is built from 13 residues. Germline V gene sequence: CDR1 KGHSH, CDR2 LQKENI. The full variable domain, its missing parts supplied by reference TRBV18 and TRBJ2-3, is NAGVMQNPRHLVRRRGQEARLRCSPMKGHSHVYWYRQLPEEGLKFMVYLQKENIIDESGMPKERFSAEFPKEGPSILRIQQVVRGDSAAYFCASSATSTDTQYFGPGTRLTVL.

J is TRBJ1-2 and V is TRBV24-1, with 12 nucleotides matching TRBD1. This CDR3 is 15 amino acids long. After removal of 5 bases from V and 8 bases from J, the junction contained 8 bases not matched to a gene. Germline V lookup: CDR1 KGHDR, CDR2 SFDVKD. CDR3 nucleotides: TGTGCCACCAGTGCCGGGACAGGGGGCGTAGACGGCTACACCTTC. Protein sequence: CATSAGTGGVDGYTF.

V and J are TRBV19 and TRBJ1-2; D not resolved. There are 12 residues in the CDR3. V was clipped by 3 bases and J by 7 bases, with 9 bases between them. Germline CDR1 LNHDA, CDR2 SQIVND (reference sequence). CDR3 sequence (DNA): TGTGCCAGTAGTATGTATGGCGGTGGCTACACCTTC. It specifies CASSMYGGGYTF. Combining the CDR3 with reference TRBV19 and TRBJ1-2 gives the whole variable domain DGGITQSPKYLFRKEGQNVTLSCEQNLNHDAMYWYRQDPGQGLRLIYYSQIVNDFQKGDIAEGYSVSREKKESFPLTVTSAQKNPTAFYLCASSMYGGGYTFGSGTRLTVV.

In its sample, this clone was seen a few times. The rearrangement joins TRBV19 to TRBJ1-6; maybe TRBD1 (6 bases). Deletions cut 7 bases from V and 8 bases from J, with 18 bases between. The germline CDR1 and CDR2 sequences are LNHDA and SQIVND (reference sequence). The CDR3 length is 15 residues. The DNA for the CDR3 is TGTGCCAGTACCCCGGCAGGTCAGGGGTATTCACCCCTCCACTTT. Translation: CASTPAGQGYSPLHF.

The chain is built from TRBV2 and TRBJ1-6, with D possibly TRBD1 on 5 matching bases. Germline values: CDR1 SNHLY, CDR2 FYNNEI. CDR3 size: 15 residues. Trimming removed 7 bases from V and 7 bases from J, with 17 bases in between. In DNA, the CDR3 is TGTGCCAGCATTAAGGACATAGTGGGAAATTCACCCCTCCACTTT. Its translation is CASIKDIVGNSPLHF.

The chain recombines TRBV7-2 with TRBJ1-2; a weak D match, TRBD1 (5 bases). The CDR3 is 14 amino acids. Germline CDR1 is SGHTA and CDR2 is FQGNSA. Between the trimmed V and J ends, which lost 5 bases and 5 bases, there was a span of 15 bases. The CDR3 region is CASSPGGSQYGYTF. CDR3 DNA sequence: TGTGCCAGCAGCCCGGGGGGAAGTCAATATGGCTACACCTTC.

The genes are TRBV11-2 and TRBJ2-2; D perhaps matches TRBD2 (6 bases). The CDR3 runs 16 residues. The germline CDR1 and CDR2 sequences are SGHAT and FQNNGV. Trimming stripped 3 bases from V and 0 bases from J, with 11 bases between. Here the CDR3 DNA reads TGTGCCAGCAGCTTCTCTGCGGGGCCGAACACCGGGGAGCTGTTTTTT. This gives the protein CASSFSAGPNTGELFF.

The rearrangement links TRBV27 to TRBJ1-2; D unclear. The V end was cut by 5 bases, the J end by 7 bases, with 14 bases between. This CDR3 region has 13 residues. In germline, CDR1 is MNHEY, CDR2 SMNVEV (reference sequence). CDR3 bases: TGTGCCAGCAGTCCAGCGGCAGAGTTTGGCTACACCTTC. The encoded protein is CASSPAAEFGYTF.

The CDR3 spells CASSGLQGVNSPLHF. The CDR3 DNA is TGTGCCAGCAGTGGCCTACAGGGAGTCAATTCACCCCTCCACTTT. The chain combines TRBV6-4 with TRBJ1-6; D possibly corresponds to TRBD1 (6 bases). V lost 4 bases and J lost 7, with 14 bases in between. The CDR3 covers 15 residues. Germline assignment: CDR1 MRHNA and CDR2 SNTAGT.

The chain couples TRBV6-5 to TRBJ2-5, with 7 bases lining up with TRBD1. V dropped 5 bases and J dropped 4; count of bases not matched to a gene: 7. Germline CDR1 is MNHEY and CDR2 is SVGAGI. The CDR3 runs 14 residues. CDR3 DNA sequence: TGTGCCAGCAGTAATGTAAAGGGGGCAGAGACCCAGTACTTC. The encoded protein is CASSNVKGAETQYF.

The chain recombines TRBV7-2 with TRBJ2-5; possible D gene TRBD2, 6 bases. The germline V gene has CDR1 SGHTA and CDR2 FQGNSA. The germline V and J ends were trimmed by 5 bases and 4 bases, with 26 bases remaining between them. The CDR3 spans 18 residues. The CDR3 DNA is TGTGCCAGCAGCCGCACGGCCGCCAGCGGGTACCGCCGAGAGACCCAGTACTTC. Translation gives CASSRTAASGYRRETQYF.

CDR3 sequence (DNA): TGTGCCAGCAGTTTCATGCAGAAAACTGAAGCTTTCTTT. It specifies CASSFMQKTEAFF. J is TRBJ1-1 and V is TRBV28, with D unresolved. The germline gives CDR1 MDHEN, CDR2 SYDVKM. Trimming stripped 3 bases from V and 5 bases from J, with 10 bases between. The CDR3 runs 13 residues.